This T cell receptor (beta chain) was captured by sequencing in a study of control samples from healthy donors and cancer patients. The protocol was immunoSEQ multiplex PCR, while the TCRdb copy is restricted to in-frame clones and leaves out a portion. The sample contains approximately 190,000 clones, approximately 90% of which appear only once. CDR1 SGHTA and CDR2 FQGNSA come from the germline V gene. Trimming removed 1 base at V and 0 bases at J, with 16 bases between. The CDR3 is made up of 19 amino acids. The V and J genes are TRBV7-2 and TRBJ2-6; D remains unclear. This receptor was obtained from a man aged 25 to 45 in good health. Sequences were obtained from blood. CDR3 residues: CASSLEGYGPLSGANVLTF. The CDR3 DNA follows: TGTGCCAGCAGCTTAGAGGGTTACGGTCCCCTCTCTGGGGCCAACGTCCTGACTTTC.